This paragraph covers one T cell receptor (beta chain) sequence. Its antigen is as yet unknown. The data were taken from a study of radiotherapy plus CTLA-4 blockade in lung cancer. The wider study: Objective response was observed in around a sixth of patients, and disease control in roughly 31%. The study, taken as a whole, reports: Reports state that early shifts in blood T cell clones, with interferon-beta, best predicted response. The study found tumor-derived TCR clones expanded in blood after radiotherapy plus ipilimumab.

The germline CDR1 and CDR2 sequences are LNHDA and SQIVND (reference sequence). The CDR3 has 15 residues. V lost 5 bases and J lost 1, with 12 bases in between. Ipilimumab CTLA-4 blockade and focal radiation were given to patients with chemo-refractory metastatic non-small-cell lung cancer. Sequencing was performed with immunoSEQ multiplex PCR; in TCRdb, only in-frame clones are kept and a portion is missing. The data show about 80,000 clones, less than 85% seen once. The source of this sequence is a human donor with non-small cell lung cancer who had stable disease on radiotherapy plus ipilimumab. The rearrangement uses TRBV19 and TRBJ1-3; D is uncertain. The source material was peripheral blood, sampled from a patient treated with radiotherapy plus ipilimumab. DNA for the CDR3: TGTGCCAGTAGTCTCAACAGTGTATCTGGAAACACCATATATTTT. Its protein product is CASSLNSVSGNTIYF.